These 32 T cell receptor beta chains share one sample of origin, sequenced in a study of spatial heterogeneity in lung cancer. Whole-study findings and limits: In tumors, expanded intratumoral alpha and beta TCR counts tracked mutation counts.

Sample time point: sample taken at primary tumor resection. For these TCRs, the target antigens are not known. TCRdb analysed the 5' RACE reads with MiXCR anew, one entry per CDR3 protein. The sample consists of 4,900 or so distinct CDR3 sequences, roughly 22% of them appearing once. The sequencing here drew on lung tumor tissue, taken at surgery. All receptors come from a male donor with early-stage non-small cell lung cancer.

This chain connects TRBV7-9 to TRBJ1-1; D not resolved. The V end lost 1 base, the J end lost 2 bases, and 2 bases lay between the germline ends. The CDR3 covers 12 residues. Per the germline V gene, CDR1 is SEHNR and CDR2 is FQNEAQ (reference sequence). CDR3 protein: CASSLENTEAFF. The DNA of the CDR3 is TGTGCCAGCAGCTTAGAAAACACTGAAGCTTTCTTT.

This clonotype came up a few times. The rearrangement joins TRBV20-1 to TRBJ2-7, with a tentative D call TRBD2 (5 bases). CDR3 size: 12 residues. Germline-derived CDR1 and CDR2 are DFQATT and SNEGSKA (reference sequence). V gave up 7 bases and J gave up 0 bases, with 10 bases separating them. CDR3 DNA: TGCAGTGGGGCGGGTGACTCCTACGAGCAGTACTTC. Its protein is CSGAGDSYEQYF.

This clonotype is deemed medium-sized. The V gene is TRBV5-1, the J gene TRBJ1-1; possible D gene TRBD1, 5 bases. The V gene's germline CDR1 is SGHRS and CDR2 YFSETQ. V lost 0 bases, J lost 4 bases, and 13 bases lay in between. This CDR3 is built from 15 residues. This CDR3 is CASSLAQGFGTEAFF. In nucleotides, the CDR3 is TGCGCCAGCAGCTTGGCCCAGGGATTTGGCACTGAAGCTTTCTTT.

The CDR3 DNA sequence: TGCGCCAGCAGCCCGAAGACCAGTAAGGGATGGGGAAACACCATATATTTT. Its translation is CASSPKTSKGWGNTIYF. This rearrangement joins TRBV4-3 to TRBJ1-3; no firm D call. This CDR3 is 17 amino acids long. CDR1 and CDR2 from the germline V gene are LGHNA and YSLEER. V lost 4 bases to trimming and J lost 4 bases, with 20 bases between them.

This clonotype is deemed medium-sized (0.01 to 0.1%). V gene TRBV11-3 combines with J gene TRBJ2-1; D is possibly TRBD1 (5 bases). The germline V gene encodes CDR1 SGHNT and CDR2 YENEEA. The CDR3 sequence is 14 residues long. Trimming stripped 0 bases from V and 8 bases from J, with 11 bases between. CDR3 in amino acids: CASSLDRVSHEQFF. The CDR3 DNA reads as TGTGCCAGCAGCTTAGACAGGGTCAGCCATGAGCAGTTCTTC.

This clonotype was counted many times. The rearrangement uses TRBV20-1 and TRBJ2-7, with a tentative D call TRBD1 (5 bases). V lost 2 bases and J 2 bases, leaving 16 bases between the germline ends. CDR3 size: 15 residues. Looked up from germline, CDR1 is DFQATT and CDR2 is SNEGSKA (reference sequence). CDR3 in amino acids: CSARPTDILTYEQYF. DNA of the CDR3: TGCAGTGCTAGACCAACGGACATCCTAACCTACGAGCAGTACTTC.

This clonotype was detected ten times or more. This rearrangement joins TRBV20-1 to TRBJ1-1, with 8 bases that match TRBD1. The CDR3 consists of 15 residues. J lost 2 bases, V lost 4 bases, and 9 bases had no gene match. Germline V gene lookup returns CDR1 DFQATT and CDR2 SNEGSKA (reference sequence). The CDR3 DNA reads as TGCAGTGCTATTCAGGGGGCGGTTAAAAACACTGAAGCTTTCTTT. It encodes CSAIQGAVKNTEAFF.

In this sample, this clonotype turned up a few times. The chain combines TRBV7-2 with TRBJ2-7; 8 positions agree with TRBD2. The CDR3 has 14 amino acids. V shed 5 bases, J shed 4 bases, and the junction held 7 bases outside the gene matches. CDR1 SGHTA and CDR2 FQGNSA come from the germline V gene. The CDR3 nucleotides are TGTGCCAGCAGCCCCGGGGGGGTACCGTACGAGCAGTACTTC. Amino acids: CASSPGGVPYEQYF.

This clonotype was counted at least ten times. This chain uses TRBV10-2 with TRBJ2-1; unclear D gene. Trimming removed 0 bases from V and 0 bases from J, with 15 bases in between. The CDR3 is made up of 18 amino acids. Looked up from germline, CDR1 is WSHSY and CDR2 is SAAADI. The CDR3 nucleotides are TGCGCCAGCAGTGAGTCACCCCCAACGGTGAGCTCCTACAATGAGCAGTTCTTC. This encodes CASSESPPTVSSYNEQFF.

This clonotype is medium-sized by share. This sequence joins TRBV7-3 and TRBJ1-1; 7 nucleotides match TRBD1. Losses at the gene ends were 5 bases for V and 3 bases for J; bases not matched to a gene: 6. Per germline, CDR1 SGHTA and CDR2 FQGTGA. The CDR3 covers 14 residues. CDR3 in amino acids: CASSATGPDTEAFF. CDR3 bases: TGTGCCAGCAGCGCGACAGGGCCGGACACTGAAGCTTTCTTT.

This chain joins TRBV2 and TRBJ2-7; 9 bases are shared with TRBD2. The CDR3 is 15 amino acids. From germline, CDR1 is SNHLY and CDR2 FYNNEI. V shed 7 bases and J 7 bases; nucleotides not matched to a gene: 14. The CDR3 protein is CASKPGTSLAGEQYF. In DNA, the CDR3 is TGTGCCAGCAAGCCCGGGACTAGCCTGGCTGGTGAGCAGTACTTC.

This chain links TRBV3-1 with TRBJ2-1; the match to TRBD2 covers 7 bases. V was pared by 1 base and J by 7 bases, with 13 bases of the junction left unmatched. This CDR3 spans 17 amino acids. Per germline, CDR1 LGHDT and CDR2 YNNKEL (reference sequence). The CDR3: CASSQASGAGRRNEQFF. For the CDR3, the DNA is TGTGCCAGCAGCCAAGCTAGCGGAGCAGGTAGGCGAAATGAGCAGTTCTTC.

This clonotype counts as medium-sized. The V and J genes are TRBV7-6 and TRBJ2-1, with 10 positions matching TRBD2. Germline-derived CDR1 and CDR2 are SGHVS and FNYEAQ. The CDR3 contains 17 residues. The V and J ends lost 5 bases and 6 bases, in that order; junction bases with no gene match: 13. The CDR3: CASSGWGEREGLNEQFF. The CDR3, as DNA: TGTGCCAGCAGCGGGTGGGGTGAGCGGGAGGGCCTCAATGAGCAGTTCTTC.

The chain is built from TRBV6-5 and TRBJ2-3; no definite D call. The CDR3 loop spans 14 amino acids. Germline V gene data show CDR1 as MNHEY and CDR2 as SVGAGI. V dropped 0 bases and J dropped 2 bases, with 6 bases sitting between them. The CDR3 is CASSYSHYTDTQYF. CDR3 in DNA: TGTGCCAGCAGTTACTCACACTACACAGATACGCAGTATTTT.

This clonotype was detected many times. CDR3 in DNA: TGCGCCAGCAGCCAAGGCCTGCCCCATAATTCACCCCTCCACTTT. Amino acid sequence: CASSQGLPHNSPLHF. This chain connects TRBV4-1 to TRBJ1-6; no reliable D call. The germline V and J ends were trimmed by 1 base and 5 bases, with 9 bases remaining between them. The germline V gene has CDR1 MGHRA and CDR2 YSYEKL. There are 15 residues in the CDR3.

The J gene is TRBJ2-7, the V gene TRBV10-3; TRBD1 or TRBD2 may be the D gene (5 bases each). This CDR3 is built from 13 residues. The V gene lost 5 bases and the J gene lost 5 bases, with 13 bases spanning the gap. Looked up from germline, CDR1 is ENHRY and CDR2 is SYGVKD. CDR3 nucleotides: TGTGCCATCAGTCCAGGGACCAGTAACGAGCAGTACTTC. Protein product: CAISPGTSNEQYF.

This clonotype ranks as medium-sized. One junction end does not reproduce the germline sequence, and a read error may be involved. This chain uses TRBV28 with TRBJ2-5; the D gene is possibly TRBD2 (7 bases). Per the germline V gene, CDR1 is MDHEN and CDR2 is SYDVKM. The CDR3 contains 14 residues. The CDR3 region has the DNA TGTGCCAGCACCCCGGGGGGACACCACGAGACCCAGTACTTC. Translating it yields CASTPGGHHETQYF.

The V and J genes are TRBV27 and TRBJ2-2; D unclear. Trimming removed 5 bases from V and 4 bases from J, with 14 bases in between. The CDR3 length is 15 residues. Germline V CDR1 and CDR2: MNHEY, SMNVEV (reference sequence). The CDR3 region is CASSPLIASTGELFF. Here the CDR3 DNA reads TGTGCCAGCAGTCCGCTGATTGCCAGCACCGGGGAGCTGTTTTTT.

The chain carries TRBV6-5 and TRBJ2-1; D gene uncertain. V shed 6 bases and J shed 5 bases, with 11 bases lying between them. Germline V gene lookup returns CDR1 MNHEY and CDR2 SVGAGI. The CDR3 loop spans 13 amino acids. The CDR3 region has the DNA TGTGCCAGCAGCCGCCGCGTGGACAATGAGCAGTTCTTC. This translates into CASSRRVDNEQFF.

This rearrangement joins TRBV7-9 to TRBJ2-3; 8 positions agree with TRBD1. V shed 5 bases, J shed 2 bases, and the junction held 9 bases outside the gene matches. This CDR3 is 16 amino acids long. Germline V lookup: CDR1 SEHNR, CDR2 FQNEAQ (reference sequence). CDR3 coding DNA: TGTGCCAGCAGCAACCGGGACAGGACCTCCACAGATACGCAGTATTTT. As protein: CASSNRDRTSTDTQYF. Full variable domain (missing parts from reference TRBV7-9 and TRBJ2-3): DTGVSQNPRHKITKRGQNVTFRCDPISEHNRLYWYRQTLGQGPEFLTYFQNEAQLEKSRLLSDRFSAERPKGSFSTLEIQRTEQGDSAMYLCASSNRDRTSTDTQYFGPGTRLTVL.

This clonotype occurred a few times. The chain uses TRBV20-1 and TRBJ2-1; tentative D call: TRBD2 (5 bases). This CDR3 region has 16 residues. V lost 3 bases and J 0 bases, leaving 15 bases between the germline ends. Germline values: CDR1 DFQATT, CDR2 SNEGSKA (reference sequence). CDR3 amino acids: CSASAGPPSSYNEQFF. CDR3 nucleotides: TGCAGTGCTAGCGCGGGCCCTCCCAGCTCCTACAATGAGCAGTTCTTC.

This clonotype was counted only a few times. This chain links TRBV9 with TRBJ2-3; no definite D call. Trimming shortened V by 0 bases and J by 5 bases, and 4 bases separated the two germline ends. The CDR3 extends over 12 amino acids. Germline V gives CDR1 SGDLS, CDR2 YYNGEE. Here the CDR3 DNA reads TGTGCCAGCAGCGTAGATAAAGATACGCAGTATTTT. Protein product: CASSVDKDTQYF.

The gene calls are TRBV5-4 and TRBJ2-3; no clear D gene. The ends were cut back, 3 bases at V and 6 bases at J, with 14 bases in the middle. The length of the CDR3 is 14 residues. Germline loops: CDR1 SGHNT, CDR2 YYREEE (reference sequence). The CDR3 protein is CASSSRVRSDTQYF. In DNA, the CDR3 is TGTGCCAGCAGCTCACGGGTACGGTCCGATACGCAGTATTTT.

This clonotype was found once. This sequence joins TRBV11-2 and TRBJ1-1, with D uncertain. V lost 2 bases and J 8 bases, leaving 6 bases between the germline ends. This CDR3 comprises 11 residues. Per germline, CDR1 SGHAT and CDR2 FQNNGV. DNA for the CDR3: TGTGCCAGCAGCTTAAGAGACGAAGCTTTCTTT. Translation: CASSLRDEAFF.

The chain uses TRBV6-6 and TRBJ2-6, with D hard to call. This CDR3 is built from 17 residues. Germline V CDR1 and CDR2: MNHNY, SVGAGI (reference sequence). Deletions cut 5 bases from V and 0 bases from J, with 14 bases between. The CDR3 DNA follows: TGTGCCAGCAGTCCCAGGAAACCTCTCTCTGGGGCCAACGTCCTGACTTTC. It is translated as CASSPRKPLSGANVLTF.

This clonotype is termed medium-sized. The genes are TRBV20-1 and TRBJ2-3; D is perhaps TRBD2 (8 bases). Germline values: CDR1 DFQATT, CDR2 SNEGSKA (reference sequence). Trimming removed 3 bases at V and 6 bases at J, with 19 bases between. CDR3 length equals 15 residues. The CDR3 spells CSARGTSLGGDTQYF. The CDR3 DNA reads TGCAGTGCTAGGGGGACTAGTCTAGGGGGCGATACGCAGTATTTT.

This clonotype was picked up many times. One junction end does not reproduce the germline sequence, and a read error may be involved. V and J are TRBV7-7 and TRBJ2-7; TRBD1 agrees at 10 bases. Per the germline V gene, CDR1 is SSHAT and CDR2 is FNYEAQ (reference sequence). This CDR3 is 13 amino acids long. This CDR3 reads CASSWGQGYEQYF. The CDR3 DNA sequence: TGTGCTAGCAGCTGGGGACAGGGGTACGAGCAGTACTTC. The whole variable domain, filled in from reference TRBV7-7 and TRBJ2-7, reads GAGVSQSPRYKVTKRGQDVTLRCDPISSHATLYWYQQALGQGPEFLTYFNYEAQPDKSGLPSDRFSAERPEGSISTLTIQRTEQRDSAMYRCASSWGQGYEQYFGPGTRLTVT.

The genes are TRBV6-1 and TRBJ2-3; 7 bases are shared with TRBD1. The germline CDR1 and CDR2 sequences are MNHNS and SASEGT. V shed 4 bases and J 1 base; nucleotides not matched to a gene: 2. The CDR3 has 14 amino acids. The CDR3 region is CASSAGQGTDTQYF. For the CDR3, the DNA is TGTGCCAGCAGTGCCGGACAGGGCACAGATACGCAGTATTTT.

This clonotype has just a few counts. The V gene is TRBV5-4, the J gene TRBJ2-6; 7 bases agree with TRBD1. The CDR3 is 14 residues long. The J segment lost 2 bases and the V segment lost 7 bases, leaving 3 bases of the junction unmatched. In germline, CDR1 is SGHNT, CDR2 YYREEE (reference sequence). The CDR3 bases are TGTGCCAGCTCCGGGACAGCTGGGGCCAACGTCCTGACTTTC. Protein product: CASSGTAGANVLTF.

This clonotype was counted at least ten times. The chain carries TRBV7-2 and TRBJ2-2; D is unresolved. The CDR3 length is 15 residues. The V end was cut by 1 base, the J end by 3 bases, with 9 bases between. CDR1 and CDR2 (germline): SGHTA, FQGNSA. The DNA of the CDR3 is TGTGCCAGCAGCTTAGTGAAGGGTTACACCGGGGAGCTGTTTTTT. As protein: CASSLVKGYTGELFF.

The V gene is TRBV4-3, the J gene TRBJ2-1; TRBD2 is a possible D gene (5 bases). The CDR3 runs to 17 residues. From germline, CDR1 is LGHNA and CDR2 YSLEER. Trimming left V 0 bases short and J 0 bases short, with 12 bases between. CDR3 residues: CASSQDGGRSSYNEQFF. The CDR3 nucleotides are TGCGCCAGCAGCCAAGACGGCGGGCGGAGCTCCTACAATGAGCAGTTCTTC.

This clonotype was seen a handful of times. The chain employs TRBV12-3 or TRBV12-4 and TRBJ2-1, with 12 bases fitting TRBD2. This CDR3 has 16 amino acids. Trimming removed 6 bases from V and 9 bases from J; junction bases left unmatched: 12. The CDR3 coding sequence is TGTGCCAGCAGCCCCCTTACTAGCGGGGGGCCAGGTGAGCAGTTCTTC. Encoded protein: CASSPLTSGGPGEQFF.